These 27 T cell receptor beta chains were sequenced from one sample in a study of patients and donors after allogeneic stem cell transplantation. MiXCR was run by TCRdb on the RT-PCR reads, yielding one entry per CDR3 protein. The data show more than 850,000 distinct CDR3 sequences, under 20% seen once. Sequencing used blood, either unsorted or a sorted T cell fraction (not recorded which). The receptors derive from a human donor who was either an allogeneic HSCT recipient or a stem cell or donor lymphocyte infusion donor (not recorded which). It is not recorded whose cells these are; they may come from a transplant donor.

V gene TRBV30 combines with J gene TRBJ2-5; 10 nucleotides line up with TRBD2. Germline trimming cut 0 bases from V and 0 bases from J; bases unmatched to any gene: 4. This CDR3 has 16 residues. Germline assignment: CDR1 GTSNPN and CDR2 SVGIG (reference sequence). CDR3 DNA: TGTGCCTGGAGTGTAGCGGGAGGGATATACCAAGAGACCCAGTACTTC. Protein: CAWSVAGGIYQETQYF.

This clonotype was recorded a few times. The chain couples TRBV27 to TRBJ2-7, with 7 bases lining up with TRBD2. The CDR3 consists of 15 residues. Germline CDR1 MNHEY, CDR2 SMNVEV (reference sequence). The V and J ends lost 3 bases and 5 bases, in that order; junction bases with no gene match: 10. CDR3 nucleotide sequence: TGTGCCAGCAGTTTCGGACTAGATTCGTTCCACGAGCAGTACTTC. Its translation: CASSFGLDSFHEQYF.

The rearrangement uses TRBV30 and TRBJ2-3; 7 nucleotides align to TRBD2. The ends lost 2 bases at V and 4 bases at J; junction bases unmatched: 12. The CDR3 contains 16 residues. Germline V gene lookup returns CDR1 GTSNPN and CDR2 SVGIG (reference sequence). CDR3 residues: CAWSTVGLNPADTQYF. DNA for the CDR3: TGTGCCTGGAGTACCGTGGGACTAAACCCAGCAGATACGCAGTATTTT.

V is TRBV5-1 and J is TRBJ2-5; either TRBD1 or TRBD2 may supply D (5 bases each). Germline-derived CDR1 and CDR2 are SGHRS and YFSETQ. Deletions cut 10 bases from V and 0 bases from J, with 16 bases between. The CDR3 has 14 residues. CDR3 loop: CASQEGLYQETQYF. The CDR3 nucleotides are TGCGCCTCTCAAGAGGGGCTGTACCAAGAGACCCAGTACTTC.

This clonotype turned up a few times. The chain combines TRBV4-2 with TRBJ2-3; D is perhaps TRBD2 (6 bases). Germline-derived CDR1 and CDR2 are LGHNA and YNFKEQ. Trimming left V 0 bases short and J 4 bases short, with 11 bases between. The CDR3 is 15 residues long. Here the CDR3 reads CASSQESGLPDTQYF. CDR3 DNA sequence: TGTGCCAGCAGCCAAGAATCGGGACTTCCAGATACGCAGTATTTT.

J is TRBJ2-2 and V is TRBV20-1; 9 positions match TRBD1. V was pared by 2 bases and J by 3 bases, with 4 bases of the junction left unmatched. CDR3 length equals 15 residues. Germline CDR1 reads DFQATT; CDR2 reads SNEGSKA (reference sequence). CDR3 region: CSARRTGAHTGELFF. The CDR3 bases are TGCAGTGCTAGAAGGACAGGGGCTCACACCGGGGAGCTGTTTTTT.

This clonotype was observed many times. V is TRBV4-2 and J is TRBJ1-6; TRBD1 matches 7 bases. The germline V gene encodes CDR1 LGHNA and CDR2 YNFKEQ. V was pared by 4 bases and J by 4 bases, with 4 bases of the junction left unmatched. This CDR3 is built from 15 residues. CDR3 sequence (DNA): TGTGCCAGCAGCCGGGGACAGACTTATAATTCACCCCTCCACTTT. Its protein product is CASSRGQTYNSPLHF.

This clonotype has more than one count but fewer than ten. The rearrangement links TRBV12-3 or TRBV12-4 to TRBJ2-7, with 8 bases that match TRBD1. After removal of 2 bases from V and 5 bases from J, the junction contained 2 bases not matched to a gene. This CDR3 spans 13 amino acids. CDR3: CASSLRTGHEQYF. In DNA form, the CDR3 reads TGTGCCAGCAGTTTACGGACAGGGCACGAGCAGTACTTC.

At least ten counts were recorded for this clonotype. CDR3 sequence reads: CSARSSGRKDTQYF. As DNA, the CDR3 is TGCAGTGCTAGATCTAGCGGGAGAAAGGATACGCAGTATTTT. The chain uses TRBV20-1 and TRBJ2-3; 10 bases are a match to TRBD2. Trimming cost V 2 bases and J 6 bases; bases outside gene matches: 5. There are 14 residues in the CDR3. Per germline, CDR1 DFQATT and CDR2 SNEGSKA (reference sequence).

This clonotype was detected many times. The CDR3 DNA reads as TGTGCCAGCAGTCCAGGGGTCCTGGGCAATCAGCCCCAGCATTTT. Protein product: CASSPGVLGNQPQHF. This rearrangement joins TRBV6-1 to TRBJ1-5; possibly TRBD1 for D (6 bases). The length of the CDR3 is 15 residues. In germline, CDR1 is MNHNS, CDR2 SASEGT. V lost 5 bases and J 2 bases, leaving 13 bases between the germline ends.

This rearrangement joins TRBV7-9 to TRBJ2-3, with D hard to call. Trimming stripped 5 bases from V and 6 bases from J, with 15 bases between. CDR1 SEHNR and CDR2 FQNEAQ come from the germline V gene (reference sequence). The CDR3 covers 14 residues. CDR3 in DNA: TGTGCCAGCAGCGCCCCTGGGTGGGCGGATACGCAGTATTTT. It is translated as CASSAPGWADTQYF.

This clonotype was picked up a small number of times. CDR3 bases: TGTGCCATCAGCGACGACAGGGGAGCCAAAAACATTCAGTACTTC. It specifies CAISDDRGAKNIQYF. The J gene is TRBJ2-4, the V gene TRBV10-3; TRBD1 matches 8 bases. Germline V gene data show CDR1 as ENHRY and CDR2 as SYGVKD. J lost 0 bases, V lost 6 bases, and 4 bases had no gene match. The CDR3 runs 15 residues.

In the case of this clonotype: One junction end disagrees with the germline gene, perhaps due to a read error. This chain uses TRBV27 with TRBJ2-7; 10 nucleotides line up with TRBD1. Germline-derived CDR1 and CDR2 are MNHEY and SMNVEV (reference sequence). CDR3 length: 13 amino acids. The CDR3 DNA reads TGTGCCGTCGCCCCGGGACAGGGGTACGAGCAGCACTTC. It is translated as CAVAPGQGYEQHF.

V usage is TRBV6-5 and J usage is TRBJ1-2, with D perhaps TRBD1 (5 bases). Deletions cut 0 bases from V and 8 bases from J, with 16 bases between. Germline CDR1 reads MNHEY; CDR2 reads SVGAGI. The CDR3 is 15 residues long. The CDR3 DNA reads TGTGCCAGCAGTTACTCCGGGGCAGGGCTATGGGGCTACACCTTC. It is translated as CASSYSGAGLWGYTF.

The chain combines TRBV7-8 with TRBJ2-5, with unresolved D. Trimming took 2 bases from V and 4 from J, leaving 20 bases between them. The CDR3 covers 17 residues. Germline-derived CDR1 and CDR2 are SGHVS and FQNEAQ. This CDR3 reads CASSLRGKGPWRETQYF. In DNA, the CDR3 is TGTGCCAGCAGCTTAAGAGGAAAGGGCCCGTGGAGAGAGACCCAGTACTTC.

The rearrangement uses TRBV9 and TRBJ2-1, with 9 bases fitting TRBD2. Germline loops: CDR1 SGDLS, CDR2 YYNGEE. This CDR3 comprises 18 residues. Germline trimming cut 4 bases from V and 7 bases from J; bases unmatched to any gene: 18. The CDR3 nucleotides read TGTGCCAGCAGCCCCGGGGGTAGCGGGAGCCTAAAAGGGAATGAGCAGTTCTTC. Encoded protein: CASSPGGSGSLKGNEQFF.

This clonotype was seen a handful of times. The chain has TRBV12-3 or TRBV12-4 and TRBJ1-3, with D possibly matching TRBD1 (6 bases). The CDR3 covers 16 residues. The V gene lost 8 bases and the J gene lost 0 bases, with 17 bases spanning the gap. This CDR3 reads CASGRQASYSGNTIYF. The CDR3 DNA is TGTGCCAGCGGTCGACAGGCGTCCTACTCTGGAAACACCATATATTTT.

The CDR3 reads CSARDFQGRNEKLFF. The CDR3 nucleotides read TGCAGTGCTAGAGATTTTCAGGGTCGGAACGAAAAACTGTTTTTT. The rearrangement joins TRBV20-1 to TRBJ1-4, with D tentatively TRBD1 (5 bases). The germline gives CDR1 DFQATT, CDR2 SNEGSKA (reference sequence). The CDR3 has 15 residues. Trimming left V 0 bases short and J 8 bases short, with 16 bases between.

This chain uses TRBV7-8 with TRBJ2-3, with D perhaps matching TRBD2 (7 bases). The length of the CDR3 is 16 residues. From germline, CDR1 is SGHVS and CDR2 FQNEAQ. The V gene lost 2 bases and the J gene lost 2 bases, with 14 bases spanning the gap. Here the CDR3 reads CASSLRGRATTDTQYF. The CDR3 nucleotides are TGTGCCAGCAGCTTAAGGGGGAGGGCAACCACAGATACGCAGTATTTT.

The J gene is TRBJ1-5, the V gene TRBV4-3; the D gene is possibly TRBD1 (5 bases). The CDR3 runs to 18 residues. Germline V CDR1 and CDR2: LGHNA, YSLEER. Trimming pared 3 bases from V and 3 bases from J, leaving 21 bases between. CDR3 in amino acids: CASSHHRPAGEVNQPQHF. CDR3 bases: TGCGCCAGCAGCCACCACCGACCCGCGGGGGAGGTCAATCAGCCCCAGCATTTT.

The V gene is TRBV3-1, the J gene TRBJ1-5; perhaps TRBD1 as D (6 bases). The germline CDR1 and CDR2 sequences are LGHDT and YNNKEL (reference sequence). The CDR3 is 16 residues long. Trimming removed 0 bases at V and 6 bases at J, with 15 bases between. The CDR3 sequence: CASSQEGRGVGQPQHF. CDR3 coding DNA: TGTGCCAGCAGCCAAGAGGGGAGGGGGGTAGGTCAGCCCCAGCATTTT. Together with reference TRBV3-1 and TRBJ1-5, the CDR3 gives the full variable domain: DTAVSQTPKYLVTQMGNDKSIKCEQNLGHDTMYWYKQDSKKFLKIMFSYNNKELIINETVPNRFSPKSPDKAHLNLHINSLELGDSAVYFCASSQEGRGVGQPQHFGDGTRLSIL.

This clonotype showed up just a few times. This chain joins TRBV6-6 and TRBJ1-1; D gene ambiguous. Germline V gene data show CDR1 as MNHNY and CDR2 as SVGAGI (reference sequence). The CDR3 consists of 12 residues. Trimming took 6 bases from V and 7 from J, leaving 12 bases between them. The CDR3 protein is CASSLRRDEAFF. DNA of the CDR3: TGTGCCAGCAGCCTCAGACGGGATGAAGCTTTCTTT.

CDR3 DNA sequence: TGTGCCAGCAGCCCTACCGCGGGACTAGGAACCTACGAGCAGTACTTC. This gives the protein CASSPTAGLGTYEQYF. This chain joins TRBV7-6 and TRBJ2-7; 8 nucleotides agree with TRBD2. With 5 bases clipped from V and 2 bases from J, the junction kept 11 bases outside the gene matches. The CDR3 is made up of 16 amino acids. CDR1 is SGHVS, CDR2 FNYEAQ, per germline.

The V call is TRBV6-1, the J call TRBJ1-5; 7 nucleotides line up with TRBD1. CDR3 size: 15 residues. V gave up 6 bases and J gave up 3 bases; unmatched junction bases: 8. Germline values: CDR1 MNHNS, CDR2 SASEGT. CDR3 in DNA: TGTGCCAGCAGGGAGACAGGGAATGTCAATCAGCCCCAGCATTTT. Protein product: CASRETGNVNQPQHF.

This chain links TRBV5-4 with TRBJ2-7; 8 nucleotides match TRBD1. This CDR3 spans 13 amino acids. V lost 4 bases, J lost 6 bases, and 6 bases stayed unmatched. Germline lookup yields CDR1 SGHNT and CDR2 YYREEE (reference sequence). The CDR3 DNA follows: TGTGCCAGCAGCAAAGGACAGGGTGGCGAGCAGTACTTC. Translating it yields CASSKGQGGEQYF.

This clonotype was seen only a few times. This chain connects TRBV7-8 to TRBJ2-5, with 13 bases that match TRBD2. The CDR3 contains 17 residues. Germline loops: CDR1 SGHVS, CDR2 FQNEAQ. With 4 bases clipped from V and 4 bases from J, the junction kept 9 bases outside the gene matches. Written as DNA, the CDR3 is TGTGCCAGCAGCTGGGGACTAGCGGGAAATTTGGGAGAGACCCAGTACTTC. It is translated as CASSWGLAGNLGETQYF.

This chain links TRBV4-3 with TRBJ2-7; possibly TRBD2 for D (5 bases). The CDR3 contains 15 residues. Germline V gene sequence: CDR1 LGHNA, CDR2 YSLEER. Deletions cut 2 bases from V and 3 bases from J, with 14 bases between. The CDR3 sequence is CASSQYYGEYYEQYF. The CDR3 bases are TGCGCCAGCAGCCAATACTACGGGGAATACTACGAGCAGTACTTC.